This TCR beta chain was captured in a study of healthy donors' naive CD4 and CD8 T cells. Whole-study results and caveats: Around 14% of CD4/CD8 propensity variance appeared explained by V, J and CDR3 charge. Positive CDR3 charge linked to CD4+ cells, negative to CD8+ cells.

This CDR3 is built from 15 residues. CDR1 and CDR2 (germline): PRHDT, FYEKMQ (reference sequence). CD4+CD8-CD45RO-CD45RA+ cells were naive CD4+; CD8+CD4-CD45RA+CD27bright cells were naive CD8+. A linear amplification protocol produced the TCR libraries from around 0.55 ug of total RNA. The authors' processing: Sequencing covered fewer than 85,000 rearranged alpha-chain transcripts across about five healthy donors. TCRdb re-called the reads with MiXCR, one entry per CDR3 protein. Here the V and J calls rest on TCRdb's processing, not on the authors' analysis. The sample contains about 180,000 distinct CDR3 sequences, over 60% of which appear only once. As concerns this clonotype: Antigen: not known. Its ends do not fully match the called genes, so a read error is possible.

Specimen: naive CD4+ and CD8+ T cells sorted from blood, pooled from several donors. The TCR sequence derives from a pool of human donors in good health; the sample pools cells from several healthy donors. The chain is built from TRBV13 and TRBJ1-6; D call uncertain. Here the CDR3 reads CASSLEPGVDSPLHF. The CDR3 DNA is TGCGCCAGCAGCTTGGAGCCCGGGGTGGATTCACCCCTCCACTTT.